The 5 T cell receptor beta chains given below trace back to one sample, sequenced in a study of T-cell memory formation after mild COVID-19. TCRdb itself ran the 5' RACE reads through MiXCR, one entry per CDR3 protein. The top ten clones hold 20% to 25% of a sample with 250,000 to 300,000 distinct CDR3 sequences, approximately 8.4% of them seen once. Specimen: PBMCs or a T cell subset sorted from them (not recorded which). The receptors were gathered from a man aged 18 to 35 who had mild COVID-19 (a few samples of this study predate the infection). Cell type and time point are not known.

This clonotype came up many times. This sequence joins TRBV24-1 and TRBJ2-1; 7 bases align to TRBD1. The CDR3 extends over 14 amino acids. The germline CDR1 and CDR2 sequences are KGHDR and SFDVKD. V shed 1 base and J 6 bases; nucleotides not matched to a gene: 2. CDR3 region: CATSDLGGLNEQFF. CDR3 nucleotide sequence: TGTGCCACCAGTGATTTAGGGGGCCTCAATGAGCAGTTCTTC.

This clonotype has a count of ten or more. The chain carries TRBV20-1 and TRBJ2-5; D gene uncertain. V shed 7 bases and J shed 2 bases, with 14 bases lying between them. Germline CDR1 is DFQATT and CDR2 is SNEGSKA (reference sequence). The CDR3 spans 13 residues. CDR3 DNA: TGCAGTGGCCGTCCAAACATGCAAGAGACCCAGTACTTC. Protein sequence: CSGRPNMQETQYF.

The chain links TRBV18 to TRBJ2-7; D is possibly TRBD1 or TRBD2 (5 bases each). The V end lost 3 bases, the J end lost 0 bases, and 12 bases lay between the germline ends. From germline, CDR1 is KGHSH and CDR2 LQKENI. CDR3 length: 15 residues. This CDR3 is CASSPQPGSSYEQYF. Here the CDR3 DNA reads TGTGCCAGCTCACCTCAACCAGGGAGCTCCTACGAGCAGTACTTC.

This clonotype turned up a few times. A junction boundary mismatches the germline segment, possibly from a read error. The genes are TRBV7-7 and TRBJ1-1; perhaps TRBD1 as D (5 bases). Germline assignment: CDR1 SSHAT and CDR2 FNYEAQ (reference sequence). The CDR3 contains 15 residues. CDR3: CASSPWGGLNTEAFF. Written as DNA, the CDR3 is TGTGCTAGCAGCCCCTGGGGCGGATTGAACACTGAAGCTTTCTTT.

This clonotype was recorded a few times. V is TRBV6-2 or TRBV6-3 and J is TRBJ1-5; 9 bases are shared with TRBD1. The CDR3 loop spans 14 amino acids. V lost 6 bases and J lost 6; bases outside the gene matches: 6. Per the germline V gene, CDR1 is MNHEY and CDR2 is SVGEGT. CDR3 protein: CASSKTGGRQPQHF. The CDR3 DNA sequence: TGTGCCAGCAGCAAGACAGGGGGGCGTCAGCCCCAGCATTTT.